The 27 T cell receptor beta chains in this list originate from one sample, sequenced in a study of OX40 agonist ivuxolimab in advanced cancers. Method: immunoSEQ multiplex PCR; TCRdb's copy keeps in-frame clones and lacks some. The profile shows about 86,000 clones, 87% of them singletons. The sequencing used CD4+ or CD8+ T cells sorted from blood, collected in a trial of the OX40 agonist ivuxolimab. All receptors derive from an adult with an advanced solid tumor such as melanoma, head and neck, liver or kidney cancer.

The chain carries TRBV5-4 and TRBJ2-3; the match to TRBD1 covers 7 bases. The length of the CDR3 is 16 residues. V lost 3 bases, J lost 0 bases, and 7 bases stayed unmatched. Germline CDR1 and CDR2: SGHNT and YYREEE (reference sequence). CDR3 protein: CASSYGQARSTDTQYF. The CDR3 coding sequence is TGTGCCAGCAGCTACGGACAGGCCCGGAGCACAGATACGCAGTATTTT. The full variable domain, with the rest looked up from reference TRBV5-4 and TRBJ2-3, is ETGVTQSPTHLIKTRGQQVTLRCSSQSGHNTVSWYQQALGQGPQFIFQYYREEENGRGNFPPRFSGLQFPNYSSELNVNALELDDSALYLCASSYGQARSTDTQYFGPGTRLTVL.

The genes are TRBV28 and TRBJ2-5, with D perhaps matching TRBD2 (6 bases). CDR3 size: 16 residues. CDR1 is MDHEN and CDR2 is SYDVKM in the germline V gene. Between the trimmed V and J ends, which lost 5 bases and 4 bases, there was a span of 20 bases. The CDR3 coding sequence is TGTGCCAGCAGTCGAACCCCTGGGGGGAAGGGAGAGACCCAGTACTTC. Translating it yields CASSRTPGGKGETQYF.

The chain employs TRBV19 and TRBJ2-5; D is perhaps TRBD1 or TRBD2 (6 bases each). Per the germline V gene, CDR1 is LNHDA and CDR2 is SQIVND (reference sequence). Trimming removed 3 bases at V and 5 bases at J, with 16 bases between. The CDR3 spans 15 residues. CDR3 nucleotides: TGTGCCAGTAGTATGAACAGGGACTCTAAGGAGACCCAGTACTTC. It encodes CASSMNRDSKETQYF.

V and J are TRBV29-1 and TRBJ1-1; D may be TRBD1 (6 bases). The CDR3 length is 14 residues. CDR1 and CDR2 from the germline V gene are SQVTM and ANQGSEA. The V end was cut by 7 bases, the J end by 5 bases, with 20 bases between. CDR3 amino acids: CSASSGGASTEAFF. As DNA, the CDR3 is TGCAGCGCCTCCTCTGGGGGCGCGTCGACTGAAGCTTTCTTT.

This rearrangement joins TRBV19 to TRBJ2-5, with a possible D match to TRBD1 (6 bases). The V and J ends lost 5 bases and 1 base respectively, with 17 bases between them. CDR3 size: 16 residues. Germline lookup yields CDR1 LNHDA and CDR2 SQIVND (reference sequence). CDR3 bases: TGTGCCAGTAGTGGGCGCCTAGGACAGCCCCAAGAGACCCAGTACTTC. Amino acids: CASSGRLGQPQETQYF.

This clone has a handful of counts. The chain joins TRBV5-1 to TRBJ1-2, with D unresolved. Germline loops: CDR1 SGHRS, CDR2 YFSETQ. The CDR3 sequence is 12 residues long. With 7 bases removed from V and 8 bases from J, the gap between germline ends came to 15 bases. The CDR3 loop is CASGWGLDGYTF. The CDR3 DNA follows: TGCGCCAGCGGGTGGGGTCTCGACGGCTACACCTTC.

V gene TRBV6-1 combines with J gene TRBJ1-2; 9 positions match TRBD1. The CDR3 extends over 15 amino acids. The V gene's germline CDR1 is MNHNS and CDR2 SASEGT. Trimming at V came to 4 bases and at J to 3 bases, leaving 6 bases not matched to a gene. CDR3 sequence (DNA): TGTGCCAGCAGTGCAACGGGACAGGGCGACTATGGCTACACCTTC. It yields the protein CASSATGQGDYGYTF.

CDR3 DNA: TGTGCCATCAGTGGAGTCCGGGCACAGCCCCAGCATTTT. Residues: CAISGVRAQPQHF. The chain joins TRBV10-3 to TRBJ1-5; unclear D gene. The CDR3 contains 13 residues. Germline loops: CDR1 ENHRY, CDR2 SYGVKD. V lost 4 bases to trimming and J lost 7 bases, with 11 bases between them.

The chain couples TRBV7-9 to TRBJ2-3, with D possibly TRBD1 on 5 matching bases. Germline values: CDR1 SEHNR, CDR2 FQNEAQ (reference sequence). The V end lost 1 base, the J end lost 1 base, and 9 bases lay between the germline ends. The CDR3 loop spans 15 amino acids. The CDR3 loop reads CASSLDARGTDTQYF. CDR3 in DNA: TGTGCCAGCAGCTTAGACGCCAGGGGCACAGATACGCAGTATTTT.

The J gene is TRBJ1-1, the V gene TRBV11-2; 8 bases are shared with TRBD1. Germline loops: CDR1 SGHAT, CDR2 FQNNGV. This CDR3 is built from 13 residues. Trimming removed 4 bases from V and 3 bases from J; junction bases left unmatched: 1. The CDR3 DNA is TGTGCCAGCAGCTCAGGGGGCTACACTGAAGCTTTCTTT. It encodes CASSSGGYTEAFF.

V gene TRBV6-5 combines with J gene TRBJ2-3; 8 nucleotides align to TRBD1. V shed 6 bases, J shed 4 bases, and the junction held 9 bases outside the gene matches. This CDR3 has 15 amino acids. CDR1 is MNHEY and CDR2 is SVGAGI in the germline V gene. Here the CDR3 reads CASSNRGFGADTQYF. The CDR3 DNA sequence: TGTGCCAGCAGCAACAGGGGGTTCGGGGCAGATACGCAGTATTTT.

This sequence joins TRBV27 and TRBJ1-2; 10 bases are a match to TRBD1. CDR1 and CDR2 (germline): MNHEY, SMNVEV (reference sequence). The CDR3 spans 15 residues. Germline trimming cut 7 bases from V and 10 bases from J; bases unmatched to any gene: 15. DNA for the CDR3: TGTGCCAGCATCGAAAAGGAAGGGGACAGGGGCTACTACACCTTC. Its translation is CASIEKEGDRGYYTF.

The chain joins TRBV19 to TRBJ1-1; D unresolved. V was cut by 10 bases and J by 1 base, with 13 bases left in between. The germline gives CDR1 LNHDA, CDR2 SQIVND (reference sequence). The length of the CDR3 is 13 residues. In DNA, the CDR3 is TGTGCCACTGCGACGGGAGGGAACACTGAAGCTTTCTTT. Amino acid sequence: CATATGGNTEAFF.

The DNA for the CDR3 is TGTGCCAGCAGCACCGGACAGAATGAAAAACTGTTTTTT. It specifies CASSTGQNEKLFF. The chain is built from TRBV5-6 and TRBJ1-4; D is perhaps TRBD1 (6 bases). The CDR3 is 13 residues long. Trimming pared 4 bases from V and 5 bases from J, leaving 9 bases between. Per germline, CDR1 SGHDT and CDR2 YYEEEE.

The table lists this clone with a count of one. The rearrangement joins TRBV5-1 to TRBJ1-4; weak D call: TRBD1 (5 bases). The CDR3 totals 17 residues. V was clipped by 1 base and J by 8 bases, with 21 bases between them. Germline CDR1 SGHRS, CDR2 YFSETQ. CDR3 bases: TGCGCCAGCAGCTTGCCAGGGCAAGGGCTTGGGCGAGAAAAACTGTTTTTT. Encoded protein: CASSLPGQGLGREKLFF.

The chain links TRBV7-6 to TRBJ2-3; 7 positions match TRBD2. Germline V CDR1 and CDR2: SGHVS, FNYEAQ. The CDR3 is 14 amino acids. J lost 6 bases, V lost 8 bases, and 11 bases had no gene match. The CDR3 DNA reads TGTGCCAGCGGGCTCGCGGGAGCGTTCGATACGCAGTATTTT. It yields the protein CASGLAGAFDTQYF.

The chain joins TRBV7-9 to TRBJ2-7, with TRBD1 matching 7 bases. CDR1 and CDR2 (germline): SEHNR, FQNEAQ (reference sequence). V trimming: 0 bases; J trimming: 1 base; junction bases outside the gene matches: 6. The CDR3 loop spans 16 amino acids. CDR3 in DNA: TGTGCCAGCAGCTTAGCGATTTCGACAGGGTCCTACGAGCAGTACTTC. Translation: CASSLAISTGSYEQYF.

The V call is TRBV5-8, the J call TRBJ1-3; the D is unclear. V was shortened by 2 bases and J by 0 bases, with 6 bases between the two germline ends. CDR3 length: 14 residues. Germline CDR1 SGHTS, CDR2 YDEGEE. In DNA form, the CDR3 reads TGTGCCAGCAGCTTCCGTTTCTCTGGAAACACCATATATTTT. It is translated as CASSFRFSGNTIYF.

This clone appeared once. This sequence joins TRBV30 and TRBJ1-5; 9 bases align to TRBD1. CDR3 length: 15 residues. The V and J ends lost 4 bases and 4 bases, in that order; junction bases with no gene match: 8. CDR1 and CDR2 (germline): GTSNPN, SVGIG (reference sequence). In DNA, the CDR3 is TGTGCCTGGACTTCCGGGACAGGGCGTAATCAGCCCCAGCATTTT. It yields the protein CAWTSGTGRNQPQHF.

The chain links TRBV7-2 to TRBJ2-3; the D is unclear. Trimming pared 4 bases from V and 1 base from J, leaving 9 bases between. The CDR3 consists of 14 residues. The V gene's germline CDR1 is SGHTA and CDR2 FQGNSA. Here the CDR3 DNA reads TGTGCCAGCAGCTCCCGGATGCGCACAGATACGCAGTATTTT. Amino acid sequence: CASSSRMRTDTQYF.

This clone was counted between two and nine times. DNA of the CDR3: TGTGCCAGCAGAATAGAAAGGGATCAGCCCCAGCATTTT. This encodes CASRIERDQPQHF. The rearrangement uses TRBV2 and TRBJ1-5; D call uncertain. The ends were cut back, 6 bases at V and 5 bases at J, with 11 bases in the middle. This CDR3 is built from 13 residues. The germline CDR1 and CDR2 sequences are SNHLY and FYNNEI.

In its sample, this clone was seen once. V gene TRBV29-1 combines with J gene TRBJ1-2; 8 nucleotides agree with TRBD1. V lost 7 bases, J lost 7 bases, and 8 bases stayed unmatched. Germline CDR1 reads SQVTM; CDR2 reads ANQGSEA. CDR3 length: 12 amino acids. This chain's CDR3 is CSARTGFLGYTF. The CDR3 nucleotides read TGCAGCGCTAGGACAGGGTTCCTTGGCTACACCTTC.

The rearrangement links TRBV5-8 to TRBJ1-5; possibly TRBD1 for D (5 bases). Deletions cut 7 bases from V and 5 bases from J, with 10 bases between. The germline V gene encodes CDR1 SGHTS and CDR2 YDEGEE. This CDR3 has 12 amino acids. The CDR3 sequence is CASGNRYQPQHF. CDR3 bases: TGTGCCAGCGGCAACAGGTATCAGCCCCAGCATTTT.

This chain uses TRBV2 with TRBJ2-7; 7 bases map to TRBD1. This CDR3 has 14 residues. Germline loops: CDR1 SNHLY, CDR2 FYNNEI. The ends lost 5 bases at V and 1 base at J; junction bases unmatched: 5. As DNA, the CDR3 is TGTGCCAGCAGTAGGGCAGGGGGTTCCTACGAGCAGTACTTC. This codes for CASSRAGGSYEQYF.

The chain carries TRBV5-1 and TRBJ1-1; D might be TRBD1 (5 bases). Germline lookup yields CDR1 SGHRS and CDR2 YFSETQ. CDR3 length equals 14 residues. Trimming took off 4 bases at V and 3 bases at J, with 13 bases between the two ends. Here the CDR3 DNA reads TGCGCCAGCAGCATTGGGGCCGGGGACACTGAAGCTTTCTTT. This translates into CASSIGAGDTEAFF.

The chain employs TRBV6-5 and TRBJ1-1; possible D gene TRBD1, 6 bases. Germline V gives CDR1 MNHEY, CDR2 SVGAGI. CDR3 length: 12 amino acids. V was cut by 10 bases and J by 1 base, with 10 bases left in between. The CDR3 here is CATRGQNTEAFF. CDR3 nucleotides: TGTGCCACCAGGGGACAGAACACTGAAGCTTTCTTT.

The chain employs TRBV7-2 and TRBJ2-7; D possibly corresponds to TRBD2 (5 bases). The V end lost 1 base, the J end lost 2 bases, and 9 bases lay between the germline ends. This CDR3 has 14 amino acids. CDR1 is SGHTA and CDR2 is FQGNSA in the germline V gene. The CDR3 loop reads CASSLVGGAYEQYF. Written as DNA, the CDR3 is TGTGCCAGCAGCTTAGTTGGAGGAGCCTACGAGCAGTACTTC.